Sequencing of this T cell receptor (beta chain) was carried out in a study of response to subunit inactivated influenza vaccine. Study observations and caveats: That few new T cells are recruited by each seasonal influenza vaccination was the authors' suggestion.

Germline lookup yields CDR1 SGDLS and CDR2 YYNGEE. V lost 0 bases and J lost 2, with 9 bases in between. The CDR3 is made up of 14 amino acids. On this clonotype: Antigen unknown.

TCRdb analysed the RT-PCR reads with MiXCR anew, one entry per CDR3 protein. The sample includes about 190,000 distinct CDR3 sequences, 13% to 15% of them seen just once. The TCR comes from a man aged 45-60 years who received an inactivated influenza vaccine. V is TRBV9 and J is TRBJ2-7; D might be TRBD2 (6 bases). The sequencing used CD8+ T cells sorted from PBMCs, collected more than 4 days after vaccination. The CDR3 loop reads CASSVGSGPYEQYF. The CDR3 DNA reads as TGTGCCAGCAGCGTAGGAAGCGGGCCCTACGAGCAGTACTTC.